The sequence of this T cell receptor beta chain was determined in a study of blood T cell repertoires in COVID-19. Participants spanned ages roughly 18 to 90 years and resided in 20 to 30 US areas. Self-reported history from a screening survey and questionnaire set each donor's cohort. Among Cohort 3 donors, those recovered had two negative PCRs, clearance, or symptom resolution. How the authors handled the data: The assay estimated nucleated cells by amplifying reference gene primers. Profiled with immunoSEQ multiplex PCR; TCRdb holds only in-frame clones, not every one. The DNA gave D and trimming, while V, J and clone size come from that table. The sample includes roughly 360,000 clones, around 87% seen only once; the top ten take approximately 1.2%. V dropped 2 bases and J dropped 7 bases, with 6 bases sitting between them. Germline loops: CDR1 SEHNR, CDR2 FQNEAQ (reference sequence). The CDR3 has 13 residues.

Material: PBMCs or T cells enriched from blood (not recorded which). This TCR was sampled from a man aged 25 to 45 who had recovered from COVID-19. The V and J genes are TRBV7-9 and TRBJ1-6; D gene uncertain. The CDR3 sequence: CASSLTGNSPLHF. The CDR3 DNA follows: TGTGCCAGCAGCTTAACCGGGAATTCACCCCTCCACTTT.